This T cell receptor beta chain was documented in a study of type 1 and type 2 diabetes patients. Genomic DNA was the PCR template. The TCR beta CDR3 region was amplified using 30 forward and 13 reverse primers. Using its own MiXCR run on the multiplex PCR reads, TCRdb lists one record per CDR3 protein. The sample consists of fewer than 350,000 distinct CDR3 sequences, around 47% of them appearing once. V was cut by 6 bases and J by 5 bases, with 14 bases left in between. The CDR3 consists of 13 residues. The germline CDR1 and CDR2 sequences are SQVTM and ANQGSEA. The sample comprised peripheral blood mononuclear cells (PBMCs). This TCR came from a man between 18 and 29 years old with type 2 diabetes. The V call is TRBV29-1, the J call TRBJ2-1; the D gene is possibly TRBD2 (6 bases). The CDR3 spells CSVRRGRNNEQFF. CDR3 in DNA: TGCAGCGTACGGCGGGGTAGGAACAATGAGCAGTTCTTC.